A single sample is the source of the 14 T cell receptor beta chains below, sequenced in a study of cytomegalovirus exposure and HLA in healthy donors. Primers included in the PCR were 60 Vbeta and 13 Jbeta primers. The table came from immunoSEQ multiplex PCR; TCRdb's copy has only in-frame clones and leaves some out. The sample shows under 200,000 clones, around 62% of them seen only once. The specimen was PBMCs. The receptors here all came from a man aged 35 to 55 in good health and CMV-seronegative.

This clone has just a few counts. The chain has TRBV6-5 and TRBJ2-7; 8 nucleotides align to TRBD1. The ends lost 6 bases at V and 0 bases at J; junction bases unmatched: 1. The germline V gene has CDR1 MNHEY and CDR2 SVGAGI. The CDR3 spans 13 residues. CDR3 region: CASRGQASYEQYF. For the CDR3, the DNA is TGTGCCAGCAGGGGACAGGCCTCCTACGAGCAGTACTTC.

The J gene is TRBJ2-7, the V gene TRBV25-1; 12 nucleotides agree with TRBD1. The CDR3 is made up of 16 amino acids. Germline V gene data show CDR1 as MGHDK and CDR2 as SYGVNS. The ends lost 3 bases at V and 6 bases at J; junction bases unmatched: 9. This chain's CDR3 is CASSDLGTGGVGEQYF. CDR3 DNA: TGTGCCAGCAGTGATTTGGGGACAGGGGGCGTAGGCGAGCAGTACTTC.

This clone occurred a few times. This sequence joins TRBV6-4 and TRBJ2-7; 8 bases match TRBD2. Trimming at V came to 6 bases and at J to 7 bases, leaving 2 bases not matched to a gene. The CDR3 is 11 residues long. Germline CDR1 is MRHNA and CDR2 is SNTAGT. CDR3 bases: TGTGCCAGCAGATTAGCGGGGGAGCAGTACTTC. Amino acids: CASRLAGEQYF.

This chain uses TRBV5-6 with TRBJ1-3; unclear D gene. Trimming stripped 4 bases from V and 0 bases from J, with 14 bases between. Per germline, CDR1 SGHDT and CDR2 YYEEEE. The CDR3 loop spans 16 amino acids. The DNA for the CDR3 is TGTGCCAGCAGCGACGGGTGGCCTCCCTCTGGAAACACCATATATTTT. The encoded protein is CASSDGWPPSGNTIYF.

This clone has only a few counts. The V call is TRBV6-5, the J call TRBJ2-3, with 8 bases that match TRBD2. The germline V gene encodes CDR1 MNHEY and CDR2 SVGAGI. Losses at the gene ends were 11 bases for V and 5 bases for J; bases not matched to a gene: 6. The CDR3 covers 12 residues. The CDR3 loop reads CADTSGGDTQYF. CDR3 DNA sequence: TGTGCCGACACTAGCGGAGGAGATACGCAGTATTTT.

In regard to this clone: Additional DNA sequences in this sample encode the identical CDR3. CDR3 residues: CSVEGSSYNEQFF. The DNA of the CDR3 is TGCAGCGTTGAGGGTAGCAGCTACAATGAGCAGTTCTTC. J is TRBJ2-1 and V is TRBV29-1, with D hard to call. Germline V gene lookup returns CDR1 SQVTM and CDR2 ANQGSEA. The CDR3 length is 13 residues. The V gene lost 3 bases and the J gene lost 3 bases, with 9 bases spanning the gap.

The chain has TRBV29-1 and TRBJ2-6, with 9 bases that match TRBD1. Germline CDR1 and CDR2: SQVTM and ANQGSEA. The CDR3 is 15 residues long. Trimming took 6 bases from V and 4 from J; bases not matched to a gene: 7. The CDR3 DNA reads as TGCAGCGTCGATAGGACAGGGGAAGGGGCCAACGTCCTGACTTTC. Encoded protein: CSVDRTGEGANVLTF.

The rearrangement uses TRBV9 and TRBJ2-3, with 10 bases fitting TRBD2. The trim removed 3 bases at V and 7 bases at J, leaving 14 bases unmatched. Germline CDR1 reads SGDLS; CDR2 reads YYNGEE. The CDR3 totals 17 residues. For the CDR3, the DNA is TGTGCCAGCAGCGCCTACACTAGCGGGACCTTCGGCTATACGCAGTATTTT. Its protein product is CASSAYTSGTFGYTQYF. Combining the CDR3 with reference TRBV9 and TRBJ2-3 gives the whole variable domain DSGVTQTPKHLITATGQRVTLRCSPRSGDLSVYWYQQSLDQGLQFLIQYYNGEERAKGNILERFSAQQFPDLHSELNLSSLELGDSALYFCASSAYTSGTFGYTQYFGPGTRLTVL.

The CDR3 loop reads CASSLRLGGTGFMNTEAFF. CDR3 DNA sequence: TGTGCCAGCAGCTTAAGGCTTGGCGGGACAGGGTTCATGAACACTGAAGCTTTCTTT. V and J are TRBV7-2 and TRBJ1-1, with 9 bases that match TRBD1. Germline CDR1 is SGHTA and CDR2 is FQGNSA. V gave up 2 bases and J gave up 0 bases; unmatched junction bases: 13. CDR3 length equals 19 residues.

This chain links TRBV30 with TRBJ2-5; D might be TRBD2 (6 bases). The J call may be in error: the DNA end matches TRBJ2-7 better. Germline CDR1 and CDR2: GTSNPN and SVGIG (reference sequence). This CDR3 spans 14 amino acids. DNA of the CDR3: TGTGCCTGGAGCCCGGGACTGGGGACTTACGAGCAGTACTTC. Its protein product is CAWSPGLGTYEQYF.

This CDR3 reads CASRPTGSYGYTF. The CDR3 coding sequence is TGTGCCAGCAGGCCGACAGGGTCCTATGGCTACACCTTC. The chain links TRBV6-5 to TRBJ1-2; 7 bases fit TRBD1. Germline CDR1 and CDR2: MNHEY and SVGAGI. CDR3 length: 13 residues. The V gene end was trimmed by 6 bases and the J gene end by 4 bases; junction bases not matched to a gene: 5.

The CDR3 region is CASSMALAGGGEQFF. The CDR3, as DNA: TGTGCCAGTAGTATGGCCCTAGCGGGAGGGGGTGAGCAGTTCTTC. The chain combines TRBV19 with TRBJ2-1; TRBD2 matches at 12 bases. The CDR3 spans 15 residues. Germline CDR1 is LNHDA and CDR2 is SQIVND (reference sequence). J lost 9 bases, V lost 3 bases, and 6 bases had no gene match.

This clone was detected only once. The J gene is TRBJ2-7, the V gene TRBV10-3; D remains unclear. Germline V gene data show CDR1 as ENHRY and CDR2 as SYGVKD. Trimming cost V 4 bases and J 5 bases, with 12 bases left between them. The CDR3 has 13 residues. The CDR3 reads CAISARSPHEQYF. The CDR3 DNA sequence: TGTGCCATCAGTGCCAGATCTCCTCACGAGCAGTACTTC.

The chain couples TRBV5-5 to TRBJ2-7; 9 bases fit TRBD1. Germline CDR1 is SGHKS and CDR2 is YYEKEE (reference sequence). Trimming took 4 bases from V and 4 from J; bases not matched to a gene: 9. The CDR3 is made up of 15 amino acids. This CDR3 reads CASSGSTGGVYEQYF. CDR3 DNA: TGTGCCAGCAGCGGATCGACAGGGGGAGTTTACGAGCAGTACTTC.